The 8 T cell receptor beta chains reported below all come from one sample, sequenced in a study of cytomegalovirus exposure and HLA in healthy donors. 60 Vbeta and 13 Jbeta primers were used in PCR. Profiled with immunoSEQ multiplex PCR; TCRdb holds only in-frame clones, not every one. The data show roughly 180,000 clones, about 83% seen once. Material: PBMCs. These TCRs come from a female donor in good health and CMV-seronegative.

In its sample, this clone was seen once. The CDR3: CASSLGEAGVKEYF. Here the CDR3 DNA reads TGTGCCAGCAGCTTAGGGGAAGCGGGAGTTAAGGAGTATTTT. The V call is TRBV7-6, the J call TRBJ2-3; TRBD2 matches at 8 bases. CDR3 length: 14 amino acids. The trim removed 1 base at V and 13 bases at J, leaving 10 bases unmatched. Germline lookup yields CDR1 SGHVS and CDR2 FNYEAQ.

This sequence joins TRBV5-4 and TRBJ2-7; 11 bases align to TRBD2. V shed 3 bases, J shed 1 base, and the junction held 6 bases outside the gene matches. Germline lookup yields CDR1 SGHNT and CDR2 YYREEE (reference sequence). The CDR3 has 16 amino acids. The DNA of the CDR3 is TGTGCCAGCAGCTCCAAGACTAGCGGGATTTCCTACGAGCAGTACTTC. Translating it yields CASSSKTSGISYEQYF. Drawing the rest from reference TRBV5-4 and TRBJ2-7, the complete variable domain is ETGVTQSPTHLIKTRGQQVTLRCSSQSGHNTVSWYQQALGQGPQFIFQYYREEENGRGNFPPRFSGLQFPNYSSELNVNALELDDSALYLCASSSKTSGISYEQYFGPGTRLTVT.

This clone was observed a few times. V gene TRBV6-1 combines with J gene TRBJ1-1; D unclear. Germline CDR1 MNHNS, CDR2 SASEGT. The CDR3 extends over 10 amino acids. Trimming took 6 bases from V and 7 from J, leaving 6 bases between them. The CDR3 nucleotides are TGTGCCAGCAGCTTATATGAAGCTTTCTTT. Its protein product is CASSLYEAFF.

The chain has TRBV30 and TRBJ2-7; D is ambiguous. V lost 4 bases and J 4 bases, leaving 14 bases between the germline ends. The length of the CDR3 is 13 residues. CDR1 GTSNPN and CDR2 SVGIG come from the germline V gene (reference sequence). CDR3 protein: CAWTTGDSYEQYF. CDR3 nucleotide sequence: TGTGCCTGGACTACCGGAGACTCATACGAGCAGTACTTC.

The genes are TRBV28 and TRBJ2-1; D is uncertain. Germline values: CDR1 MDHEN, CDR2 SYDVKM. V dropped 6 bases and J dropped 9 bases, with 15 bases sitting between them. CDR3 length: 13 residues. The DNA for the CDR3 is TGTGCCAGCAGCTCTGTACCGGGTCCTGAGCAGTTCTTC. Protein sequence: CASSSVPGPEQFF.

This sequence joins TRBV30 and TRBJ1-4; a possible D gene is TRBD1 (6 bases). CDR1 and CDR2 (germline): GTSNPN, SVGIG (reference sequence). The V end lost 6 bases, the J end lost 8 bases, and 19 bases lay between the germline ends. This CDR3 is built from 14 residues. Written as DNA, the CDR3 is TGTGCCTGCAACCACGGGAGGGGGGACGAAAAACTGTTTTTT. Translating it yields CACNHGRGDEKLFF.

The chain links TRBV28 to TRBJ2-6, with D unclear. The CDR3 sequence is 16 residues long. CDR1 and CDR2 (germline): MDHEN, SYDVKM. V shed 1 base and J shed 0 bases, with 7 bases lying between them. The CDR3 region is CASSLSVFSGANVLTF. The CDR3 region has the DNA TGTGCCAGCAGTTTATCGGTCTTCTCTGGGGCCAACGTCCTGACTTTC.

This clone is a singleton in its sample. V gene TRBV7-9 combines with J gene TRBJ1-2; 7 bases align to TRBD1. This CDR3 comprises 14 residues. In germline, CDR1 is SEHNR, CDR2 FQNEAQ (reference sequence). Germline trimming cut 4 bases from V and 5 bases from J; bases unmatched to any gene: 7. This chain's CDR3 is CASSSSTGKYGYTF. CDR3 DNA: TGTGCCAGCAGCTCATCGACAGGGAAGTATGGCTACACCTTC.